These T cell receptor beta chains were read from a single sample in a study of blood T cell repertoires in COVID-19. The protocol was immunoSEQ multiplex PCR, while the TCRdb copy is restricted to in-frame clones and leaves out a portion. The sample has about 220,000 clones, 70% to 90% seen once. The sequencing sample was made of peripheral blood. These receptors came from a man aged 40-50 years with acute or convalescent COVID-19. The CDR3 runs from the conserved cysteine through the conserved F or W. D genes are given only for firm matches. Only part of the rows carry a size: once, few, many, or a class if the clone is expanded.

j_call: TRBJ2-7
v_call: TRBV15
d_call: NA
clone_size: many
cdr3_length: 17
cdr3_aa: CATSRDPPGRGVPEQYF
cdr3_nt: TGTGCCACCAGCAGAGATCCTCCCGGCAGGGGGGTCCCCGAGCAGTACTTC

j_call: TRBJ2-3
v_call: TRBV7-2
d_call: NA
clone_size: NA
cdr3_length: 16
cdr3_aa: CASSPMGGASTDTQYF
cdr3_nt: TGTGCCAGCAGCCCAATGGGTGGGGCCTCCACAGATACGCAGTATTTT

j_call: TRBJ1-2
v_call: TRBV4-2
d_call: NA
clone_size: NA
cdr3_length: 14
cdr3_aa: CASSPLEAFYGYTF
cdr3_nt: TGTGCCAGCAGCCCCCTCGAGGCCTTCTATGGCTACACCTTC

j_call: TRBJ1-2
v_call: TRBV4-1
d_call: NA
clone_size: NA
cdr3_length: 14
cdr3_aa: CASSQDQQAHGYTF
cdr3_nt: TGCGCCAGCAGCCAAGATCAACAGGCTCATGGCTACACCTTC

j_call: TRBJ1-5
v_call: TRBV6-5
d_call: NA
clone_size: NA
cdr3_length: 14
cdr3_aa: CASSYSGGDQPQHF
cdr3_nt: TGTGCCAGCAGTTACTCGGGCGGGGATCAGCCCCAGCATTTT

j_call: TRBJ1-4
v_call: TRBV19
d_call: NA
clone_size: NA
cdr3_length: 16
cdr3_aa: CASSMRTVGDNEKLFF
cdr3_nt: TGTGCCAGTAGTATGAGAACGGTAGGGGATAATGAAAAACTGTTTTTT

j_call: TRBJ1-1
v_call: TRBV5-4
d_call: NA
clone_size: NA
cdr3_length: 12
cdr3_aa: CASSGPRGEAFF
cdr3_nt: TGTGCCAGCAGCGGGCCTAGGGGTGAAGCTTTCTTT

j_call: TRBJ1-2
v_call: TRBV5-5
d_call: TRBD1
clone_size: NA
cdr3_length: 14
cdr3_aa: CASSSGTGGHGYTF
cdr3_nt: TGTGCCAGCAGCTCCGGGACAGGGGGCCATGGCTACACCTTC

j_call: TRBJ2-5
v_call: TRBV19
d_call: NA
clone_size: NA
cdr3_length: 14
cdr3_aa: CASSISQGRETQYF
cdr3_nt: TGTGCCAGTAGTATTAGCCAGGGAAGAGAGACCCAGTACTTC

j_call: TRBJ2-5
v_call: TRBV15
d_call: TRBD2
clone_size: NA
cdr3_length: 15
cdr3_aa: CATSRLAGEQETQYF
cdr3_nt: TGTGCCACCAGCAGGCTAGCGGGGGAACAAGAGACCCAGTACTTC

j_call: TRBJ2-1
v_call: TRBV27
d_call: NA
clone_size: NA
cdr3_length: 21
cdr3_aa: CASSPQSGAPRGRAGYNEQFF
cdr3_nt: TGTGCCAGCAGCCCTCAGAGCGGGGCCCCCAGGGGGCGGGCGGGTTACAATGAGCAGTTCTTC

j_call: TRBJ1-4
v_call: TRBV5-5
d_call: NA
clone_size: few
cdr3_length: 13
cdr3_aa: CASRMGPGEKLFF
cdr3_nt: TGTGCCAGCAGAATGGGGCCAGGTGAAAAACTGTTTTTT

j_call: TRBJ1-2
v_call: TRBV4-1
d_call: TRBD1
clone_size: NA
cdr3_length: 19
cdr3_aa: CASSHRAGEGQGRNYGYTF
cdr3_nt: TGCGCCAGCAGCCACAGAGCCGGGGAGGGACAGGGACGTAACTATGGCTACACCTTC

j_call: TRBJ2-4
v_call: TRBV7-2
d_call: NA
clone_size: NA
cdr3_length: 13
cdr3_aa: CASSLETKNIQYF
cdr3_nt: TGTGCCAGCAGCTTAGAGACAAAAAACATTCAGTACTTC

j_call: TRBJ2-4
v_call: TRBV28
d_call: NA
clone_size: NA
cdr3_length: 15
cdr3_aa: CASSLGPGAKNIQYF
cdr3_nt: TGTGCCAGCAGTCTGGGTCCGGGGGCCAAAAACATTCAGTACTTC

j_call: TRBJ2-1
v_call: TRBV6-4
d_call: NA
clone_size: NA
cdr3_length: 11
cdr3_aa: CASSDGGEQFF
cdr3_nt: TGTGCCAGCAGTGACGGGGGGGAGCAGTTCTTC

j_call: TRBJ2-1
v_call: TRBV6-5
d_call: NA
clone_size: NA
cdr3_length: 13
cdr3_aa: CASGPRVLNEQFF
cdr3_nt: TGTGCCAGCGGGCCGAGGGTCTTGAATGAGCAGTTCTTC

j_call: TRBJ2-2
v_call: TRBV19
d_call: NA
clone_size: NA
cdr3_length: 12
cdr3_aa: CASFRGTGELFF
cdr3_nt: TGTGCCAGTTTCCGGGGTACCGGGGAGCTGTTTTTT

j_call: TRBJ1-2
v_call: TRBV27
d_call: TRBD1
clone_size: NA
cdr3_length: 14
cdr3_aa: CASSLRQGNYGYTF
cdr3_nt: TGTGCCAGCAGTTTAAGACAGGGTAACTATGGCTACACCTTC

j_call: TRBJ2-1
v_call: TRBV10-1
d_call: NA
clone_size: NA
cdr3_length: 14
cdr3_aa: CASSKTSSYNEQFF
cdr3_nt: TGCGCCAGCAGCAAGACAAGCTCCTACAATGAGCAGTTCTTC

j_call: TRBJ2-5
v_call: TRBV20-1
d_call: NA
clone_size: NA
cdr3_length: 14
cdr3_aa: CSASTRLGLETQYF
cdr3_nt: TGCAGTGCAAGTACCCGGCTCGGGTTAGAGACCCAGTACTTC

j_call: TRBJ2-1
v_call: TRBV27
d_call: NA
clone_size: NA
cdr3_length: 13
cdr3_aa: CASRYGTANEQFF
cdr3_nt: TGTGCCAGCAGATACGGCACAGCCAATGAGCAGTTCTTC

j_call: TRBJ1-1
v_call: TRBV7-8
d_call: TRBD1
clone_size: NA
cdr3_length: 15
cdr3_aa: CASSLVQGAATEAFF
cdr3_nt: TGTGCCAGCAGCTTAGTACAGGGGGCGGCCACTGAAGCTTTCTTT

j_call: TRBJ2-1
v_call: TRBV6-5
d_call: NA
clone_size: NA
cdr3_length: 12
cdr3_aa: CASSSAGNEQFF
cdr3_nt: TGTGCCAGCAGCTCCGCGGGGAATGAGCAGTTCTTC

j_call: TRBJ1-1
v_call: TRBV5-5
d_call: NA
clone_size: once
cdr3_length: 12
cdr3_aa: CASSWGETEAFF
cdr3_nt: TGTGCCAGCAGCTGGGGGGAGACTGAAGCTTTCTTT

j_call: TRBJ2-1
v_call: TRBV5-1
d_call: TRBD2
clone_size: NA
cdr3_length: 16
cdr3_aa: CASSRRLAGSTNEQFF
cdr3_nt: TGCGCCAGCAGCAGGAGACTAGCGGGAAGTACCAATGAGCAGTTCTTC

j_call: TRBJ1-2
v_call: TRBV28
d_call: TRBD1
clone_size: once
cdr3_length: 15
cdr3_aa: CASSSRMTGFYGYTF
cdr3_nt: TGTGCCAGCAGTTCCCGAATGACAGGGTTCTATGGCTACACCTTC

j_call: TRBJ2-7
v_call: TRBV7-2
d_call: TRBD1
clone_size: few
cdr3_length: 14
cdr3_aa: CASSLATGTYEQYF
cdr3_nt: TGTGCCAGCAGCTTGGCGACAGGGACCTACGAGCAGTACTTC

j_call: TRBJ2-1
v_call: TRBV5-1
d_call: TRBD2
clone_size: NA
cdr3_length: 16
cdr3_aa: CASSLGSSGGANEQFF
cdr3_nt: TGCGCCAGCAGCTTGGGCTCTAGCGGGGGGGCCAATGAGCAGTTCTTC

j_call: TRBJ2-3
v_call: TRBV5-1
d_call: TRBD2
clone_size: NA
cdr3_length: 16
cdr3_aa: CASSITSATSTDTQYF
cdr3_nt: TGCGCCAGCAGCATAACTAGCGCCACTAGCACAGATACGCAGTATTTT

j_call: TRBJ2-7
v_call: TRBV11-3
d_call: TRBD1
clone_size: NA
cdr3_length: 12
cdr3_aa: CASSDRVGEQYF
cdr3_nt: TGTGCCAGCTCAGACAGGGTTGGCGAGCAGTACTTC

j_call: TRBJ2-1
v_call: TRBV5-4
d_call: TRBD2
clone_size: once
cdr3_length: 17
cdr3_aa: CASSLVALAGVYNEQFF
cdr3_nt: TGTGCCAGCAGCTTGGTCGCACTAGCGGGAGTCTACAATGAGCAGTTCTTC

j_call: TRBJ1-1
v_call: TRBV4-2
d_call: NA
clone_size: few
cdr3_length: 13
cdr3_aa: CASSQRGGTEAFF
cdr3_nt: TGTGCCAGCAGCCAGAGGGGGGGTACTGAAGCTTTCTTT

j_call: TRBJ2-3
v_call: TRBV2
d_call: TRBD2
clone_size: NA
cdr3_length: 18
cdr3_aa: CASSKTSGSTLGADTQYF
cdr3_nt: TGTGCCAGCAGTAAAACTAGCGGGAGCACTTTGGGAGCAGATACGCAGTATTTT

j_call: TRBJ2-5
v_call: TRBV7-9
d_call: NA
clone_size: NA
cdr3_length: 17
cdr3_aa: CASSLSWRVVGSETQYF
cdr3_nt: TGTGCCAGCAGCTTATCATGGAGGGTGGTAGGTTCAGAGACCCAGTACTTC

j_call: TRBJ1-1
v_call: TRBV5-6
d_call: NA
clone_size: NA
cdr3_length: 13
cdr3_aa: CASSLGGDTEAFF
cdr3_nt: TGTGCCAGCAGCTTAGGGGGAGACACTGAAGCTTTCTTT

j_call: TRBJ2-3
v_call: TRBV27
d_call: NA
clone_size: few
cdr3_length: 14
cdr3_aa: CASRLDGSTDTQYF
cdr3_nt: TGTGCCAGCAGGCTAGACGGAAGCACAGATACGCAGTATTTT

j_call: TRBJ1-6
v_call: TRBV11-3
d_call: TRBD1
clone_size: few
cdr3_length: 13
cdr3_aa: CASSLTGRSPLHF
cdr3_nt: TGTGCCAGCAGCTTGACAGGGCGTTCACCCCTCCACTTT

j_call: TRBJ2-1
v_call: TRBV18
d_call: NA
clone_size: once
cdr3_length: 15
cdr3_aa: CASSPSPTGINEQFF
cdr3_nt: TGTGCCAGCTCACCGTCCCCTACAGGGATAAATGAGCAGTTCTTC

j_call: TRBJ1-3
v_call: TRBV2
d_call: NA
clone_size: NA
cdr3_length: 19
cdr3_aa: CASSFKVSRSQSSGNTIYF
cdr3_nt: TGTGCCAGCAGTTTTAAGGTGTCCAGGTCGCAAAGCTCTGGAAACACCATATATTTT

j_call: TRBJ1-1
v_call: TRBV30
d_call: NA
clone_size: NA
cdr3_length: 12
cdr3_aa: CARRGGAGEAFF
cdr3_nt: TGTGCCCGAAGGGGGGGAGCAGGCGAAGCTTTCTTT

j_call: TRBJ2-1
v_call: TRBV28
d_call: TRBD2
clone_size: NA
cdr3_length: 16
cdr3_aa: CASPPPRGLAGDEQFF
cdr3_nt: TGTGCCAGCCCTCCTCCCAGAGGACTAGCGGGAGATGAGCAGTTCTTC

j_call: TRBJ2-7
v_call: TRBV18
d_call: TRBD1
clone_size: once
cdr3_length: 16
cdr3_aa: CASSPRTGPAFYEQYF
cdr3_nt: TGTGCCAGCTCACCGAGGACAGGGCCCGCGTTCTACGAGCAGTACTTC

j_call: TRBJ2-7
v_call: TRBV5-6
d_call: TRBD1
clone_size: NA
cdr3_length: 17
cdr3_aa: CASHYPGQSLRVREQYF
cdr3_nt: TGTGCCAGCCATTACCCGGGACAGAGCCTCCGGGTCCGCGAGCAGTACTTC

j_call: TRBJ1-4
v_call: TRBV7-2
d_call: TRBD1
clone_size: NA
cdr3_length: 16
cdr3_aa: CASSWTSTGGSEKLFF
cdr3_nt: TGTGCCAGCAGCTGGACCTCGACAGGGGGGAGTGAAAAACTGTTTTTT

j_call: TRBJ2-2
v_call: TRBV10-1
d_call: TRBD1
clone_size: NA
cdr3_length: 14
cdr3_aa: CASSLDRGTGELFF
cdr3_nt: TGCGCCAGCAGTTTGGACAGGGGGACCGGGGAGCTGTTTTTT

j_call: TRBJ2-7
v_call: TRBV24-1
d_call: TRBD1
clone_size: few
cdr3_length: 15
cdr3_aa: CATSAQWDRVGEQYF
cdr3_nt: TGTGCCACCAGTGCTCAGTGGGACAGGGTAGGCGAGCAGTACTTC

j_call: TRBJ1-5
v_call: TRBV18
d_call: TRBD1
clone_size: once
cdr3_length: 16
cdr3_aa: CASSPARRGLDQPQHF
cdr3_nt: TGTGCCAGCTCACCAGCACGTAGGGGGCTGGATCAGCCCCAGCATTTT

j_call: TRBJ2-3
v_call: TRBV5-8
d_call: TRBD2
clone_size: once
cdr3_length: 14
cdr3_aa: CASSHSGGTDTQYF
cdr3_nt: TGTGCCAGCAGCCATAGCGGGGGGACAGATACGCAGTATTTT

j_call: TRBJ2-7
v_call: TRBV7-9
d_call: NA
clone_size: NA
cdr3_length: 15
cdr3_aa: CASSPRQASSYEQYF
cdr3_nt: TGTGCCAGCAGCCCCCGACAGGCCTCCTCCTACGAGCAGTACTTC

j_call: TRBJ1-4
v_call: TRBV21-1
d_call: NA
clone_size: NA
cdr3_length: 16
cdr3_aa: CASSKVRRVTNEKLFF
cdr3_nt: TGTGCCAGCAGCAAAGTACGCAGGGTAACTAATGAAAAACTGTTTTTT